The 23 T cell receptor beta chains below come from one sample, sequenced in a study of PD-L1 blockade in urothelial cancer. Time point denoted: peripheral blood 6 weeks after treatment start. Libraries were prepared by immunoSEQ multiplex PCR; TCRdb keeps only in-frame clonotypes and omits some of them. Of about 36,000 clones listed, about 80% are singletons. The sequencing here drew on PBMCs, taken around atezolizumab (anti-PD-L1) treatment. The receptors derive from a man in his forties or fifties with urothelial cancer.

This clone was seen just once. The chain carries TRBV7-2 and TRBJ1-2; D might be TRBD1 (5 bases). Deletions cut 8 bases from V and 2 bases from J, with 12 bases between. CDR3 size: 13 residues. Germline CDR1 reads SGHTA; CDR2 reads FQGNSA. The CDR3 is CASAPGRNYGYTF. In nucleotides, the CDR3 is TGTGCCAGCGCCCCAGGGAGGAACTATGGCTACACCTTC. Together with reference TRBV7-2 and TRBJ1-2, the CDR3 gives the full variable domain: GAGVSQSPSNKVTEKGKDVELRCDPISGHTALYWYRQSLGQGLEFLIYFQGNSAPDKSGLPSDRFSAERTGGSVSTLTIQRTQQEDSAVYLCASAPGRNYGYTFGSGTRLTVV.

The count of this clone is one. The CDR3 DNA reads TGTGCCAGCGTCTGGCGGGAGGCCATGGAGACCCAGTACTTC. It yields the protein CASVWREAMETQYF. V and J are TRBV6-1 and TRBJ2-5, with TRBD2 identical over 8 bases. Germline values: CDR1 MNHNS, CDR2 SASEGT. The CDR3 totals 14 residues. With 8 bases clipped from V and 5 bases from J, the junction kept 10 bases outside the gene matches.

J is TRBJ2-3 and V is TRBV18, with TRBD2 identical over 11 bases. Germline CDR1 KGHSH, CDR2 LQKENI. The CDR3 consists of 15 residues. The J segment lost 2 bases and the V segment lost 3 bases, leaving 1 base of the junction unmatched. The CDR3 loop reads CASSPTSGITDTQYF. In DNA form, the CDR3 reads TGTGCCAGCTCACCGACTAGCGGGATCACAGATACGCAGTATTTT.

This chain uses TRBV6-5 with TRBJ2-3, with TRBD2 matching over 8 bases. There are 14 residues in the CDR3. Germline loops: CDR1 MNHEY, CDR2 SVGAGI. Trimming removed 4 bases from V and 2 bases from J; junction bases left unmatched: 2. The CDR3 coding sequence is TGTGCCAGCAGTTCACTAGCGGCCACAGATACGCAGTATTTT. It yields the protein CASSSLAATDTQYF.

This clone was seen just once. V and J are TRBV9 and TRBJ2-3; 9 bases are shared with TRBD2. V lost 4 bases, J lost 4 bases, and 7 bases stayed unmatched. From germline, CDR1 is SGDLS and CDR2 YYNGEE. The CDR3 has 15 residues. In DNA, the CDR3 is TGTGCCAGCAGCTTCCAGGGACTAGCTGCAGATACGCAGTATTTT. Amino acid sequence: CASSFQGLAADTQYF.

The rearrangement links TRBV9 to TRBJ2-7; D might be TRBD1 (5 bases). The CDR3 is made up of 14 amino acids. V was cut by 0 bases and J by 3 bases, with 10 bases left in between. Germline CDR1 is SGDLS and CDR2 is YYNGEE. CDR3 residues: CASSVGSDSYEQYF. The CDR3 bases are TGTGCCAGCAGCGTAGGGTCCGACAGCTACGAGCAGTACTTC.

The chain recombines TRBV28 with TRBJ1-3; 10 bases match TRBD1. V lost 6 bases, J lost 7 bases, and 3 bases stayed unmatched. The CDR3 length is 13 residues. Per germline, CDR1 MDHEN and CDR2 SYDVKM. The CDR3 reads CASSGQGGNTIYF. CDR3 sequence (DNA): TGTGCCAGCAGCGGACAGGGGGGGAACACCATATATTTT.

The genes are TRBV11-2 and TRBJ1-1; no clear D. V was trimmed by 6 bases and J by 2 bases, leaving 10 bases between them. Germline CDR1 reads SGHAT; CDR2 reads FQNNGV. CDR3 length: 13 residues. CDR3 residues: CASRSRINTEAFF. The CDR3, as DNA: TGTGCCAGCAGATCCAGGATAAACACTGAAGCTTTCTTT.

This clone appeared once. The CDR3 coding sequence is TGCGCCAGCAGCTCGTCACTCAACACTGAAGCTTTCTTT. Encoded protein: CASSSSLNTEAFF. This chain connects TRBV5-1 to TRBJ1-1; the D is unclear. The CDR3 covers 13 residues. CDR1 and CDR2 from the germline V gene are SGHRS and YFSETQ. Trimming pared 3 bases from V and 2 bases from J, leaving 8 bases between. The complete variable domain, with remaining parts taken from reference TRBV5-1 and TRBJ1-1, reads KAGVTQTPRYLIKTRGQQVTLSCSPISGHRSVSWYQQTPGQGLQFLFEYFSETQRNKGNFPGRFSGRQFSNSRSEMNVSTLELGDSALYLCASSSSLNTEAFFGQGTRLTVV.

This sequence joins TRBV19 and TRBJ2-2, with D possibly TRBD2 on 5 matching bases. In germline, CDR1 is LNHDA, CDR2 SQIVND (reference sequence). V lost 3 bases and J lost 7, with 15 bases in between. CDR3 length: 15 amino acids. In DNA, the CDR3 is TGTGCCAGTAGTATCGAAGGGAGCAGAAGCGGGGAGCTGTTTTTT. Translating it yields CASSIEGSRSGELFF.

This chain links TRBV11-2 with TRBJ2-7; 7 positions agree with TRBD1. This CDR3 region has 15 residues. J gave up 2 bases and V 2 bases, and 6 bases lay outside the gene matches. CDR1 and CDR2 from the germline V gene are SGHAT and FQNNGV. CDR3 in DNA: TGTGCCAGCAGCTTAATTGGGACAGCTACCTACGAGCAGTACTTC. It is translated as CASSLIGTATYEQYF.

The gene calls are TRBV28 and TRBJ2-1, with 8 bases aligning to TRBD1. J was trimmed by 6 bases and V by 9 bases; bases with no gene match: 13. This CDR3 is 15 amino acids long. CDR1 is MDHEN, CDR2 SYDVKM, per germline. CDR3 nucleotide sequence: TGTGCCAGAAGCACCGACAGGGGAAACCCCAATGAGCAGTTCTTC. Protein product: CARSTDRGNPNEQFF. Full variable domain (rest looked up from reference TRBV28 and TRBJ2-1): DVKVTQSSRYLVKRTGEKVFLECVQDMDHENMFWYRQDPGLGLRLIYFSYDVKMKEKGDIPEGYSVSREKKERFSLILESASTNQTSMYLCARSTDRGNPNEQFFGPGTRLTVL.

This clone was observed once. CDR3 loop: CASSPPGTDNTEAFF. CDR3 coding DNA: TGTGCCAGCAGCCCCCCCGGGACAGATAACACTGAAGCTTTCTTT. The rearrangement links TRBV9 to TRBJ1-1; 7 positions match TRBD1. The CDR3 spans 15 residues. The germline V gene encodes CDR1 SGDLS and CDR2 YYNGEE. Trimming cost V 4 bases and J 2 bases; bases outside gene matches: 8.

V and J are TRBV5-1 and TRBJ2-7; tentative D call: TRBD1 (6 bases). Trimming stripped 0 bases from V and 6 bases from J, with 19 bases between. This CDR3 has 16 residues. Germline loops: CDR1 SGHRS, CDR2 YFSETQ. Here the CDR3 reads CASSLVLREEGVEQYF. The CDR3 nucleotides read TGCGCCAGCAGCTTGGTTCTGCGCGAAGAGGGGGTCGAGCAGTACTTC. Using reference TRBV5-1 and TRBJ2-7 for the parts outside the CDR3, the full variable domain is KAGVTQTPRYLIKTRGQQVTLSCSPISGHRSVSWYQQTPGQGLQFLFEYFSETQRNKGNFPGRFSGRQFSNSRSEMNVSTLELGDSALYLCASSLVLREEGVEQYFGPGTRLTVT.

The J gene is TRBJ1-2, the V gene TRBV7-2; a weak D match, TRBD1 (6 bases). The CDR3 is 14 residues long. The germline V and J ends were trimmed by 5 bases and 8 bases, with 18 bases remaining between them. The V gene's germline CDR1 is SGHTA and CDR2 FQGNSA. CDR3 in DNA: TGTGCCAGCAGCGGAGGTGGGGGCCCGGTGGGCTACACCTTC. It specifies CASSGGGGPVGYTF.

This rearrangement joins TRBV27 to TRBJ1-5; unclear D gene. Germline V gene sequence: CDR1 MNHEY, CDR2 SMNVEV (reference sequence). Trimming stripped 1 base from V and 7 bases from J, with 8 bases between. The CDR3 runs to 13 residues. In nucleotides, the CDR3 is TGTGCCAGCAGTTTATGGGCGGGACAGCCCCAGCATTTT. Amino acid sequence: CASSLWAGQPQHF.

This clone was seen only a few times. The chain couples TRBV18 to TRBJ2-2, with D perhaps matching TRBD1 (6 bases). With 3 bases removed from V and 0 bases from J, the gap between germline ends came to 11 bases. Germline V gene data show CDR1 as KGHSH and CDR2 as LQKENI. The CDR3 totals 16 residues. The CDR3 sequence: CASSPPGTPNTGELFF. The CDR3 coding sequence is TGTGCCAGCTCACCCCCCGGGACACCGAACACCGGGGAGCTGTTTTTT.

The gene calls are TRBV6-1 and TRBJ2-1; D gene uncertain. Trimming took 3 bases from V and 12 from J, leaving 6 bases between them. This CDR3 contains 10 residues. CDR1 is MNHNS and CDR2 is SASEGT in the germline V gene. CDR3: CASSDTRQFF. Written as DNA, the CDR3 is TGTGCCAGCAGTGACACTCGGCAGTTCTTC.

This chain uses TRBV27 with TRBJ1-1; TRBD1 matches at 9 bases. With 0 bases clipped from V and 4 bases from J, the junction kept 9 bases outside the gene matches. The CDR3 totals 17 residues. Germline loops: CDR1 MNHEY, CDR2 SMNVEV (reference sequence). In DNA, the CDR3 is TGTGCCAGCAGTTTATCCGGGACAGGGAGGGTAGGCACTGAAGCTTTCTTT. It translates to CASSLSGTGRVGTEAFF.

The CDR3 DNA sequence: TGTGCCAGTAGGCAGACAAACACTGAAGCTTTCTTT. Residues: CASRQTNTEAFF. The chain links TRBV19 to TRBJ1-1; D remains ambiguous. The V end was cut by 6 bases, the J end by 2 bases, with 7 bases between. The CDR3 contains 12 residues. Germline V gene data show CDR1 as LNHDA and CDR2 as SQIVND (reference sequence).

The chain is built from TRBV4-1 and TRBJ1-1; D gene uncertain. The CDR3 is made up of 13 amino acids. Trimming cost V 4 bases and J 4 bases, with 10 bases left between them. CDR1 is MGHRA and CDR2 is YSYEKL in the germline V gene. CDR3 nucleotide sequence: TGCGCCAGCAGCCCCACGGGTGGCACTGAAGCTTTCTTT. Residues: CASSPTGGTEAFF.

V gene TRBV4-3 combines with J gene TRBJ2-6; tentatively, D is TRBD2 (6 bases). CDR3 length equals 20 residues. Germline assignment: CDR1 LGHNA and CDR2 YSLEER. Trimming stripped 1 base from V and 1 base from J, with 20 bases between. The CDR3 loop reads CASSQVRSAGLQSGANVLTF. The CDR3 coding sequence is TGCGCCAGCAGCCAAGTTCGATCCGCGGGACTTCAGTCTGGGGCCAACGTCCTGACTTTC.

The chain is built from TRBV27 and TRBJ1-2, with 9 bases identical to TRBD1. Per the germline V gene, CDR1 is MNHEY and CDR2 is SMNVEV (reference sequence). There are 15 residues in the CDR3. V lost 6 bases and J lost 3; bases outside the gene matches: 8. CDR3 protein: CASSSRQGDDYGYTF. CDR3 in DNA: TGTGCCAGCAGCTCCCGACAGGGGGACGACTATGGCTACACCTTC.